The subject of this entry is one TCR beta chain. The beta constant-region primer was an equimolar mix of two oligonucleotides covering TRBC1 and TRBC2. Each CDR3 protein gets one entry after TCRdb re-called the UMI-ligation and nested PCR reads with MiXCR. The data contain fewer than 40,000 distinct CDR3 sequences, 13% of them seen just once; the ten biggest clones take up roughly 21%. This CDR3 is 16 amino acids long. In germline, CDR1 is SNHLY, CDR2 FYNNEI. After removal of 8 bases from V and 3 bases from J, the junction contained 15 bases not matched to a gene. This specimen comes from a study of naive and memory T cell subsets.

This chain connects TRBV2 to TRBJ2-7, with TRBD2 matching 8 bases. This TCR came from a human donor in good health. The sequenced sample was effector memory CD4+ T cells from blood. Subset noted: effector memory, CD45RA- CD27-. DNA for the CDR3: TGTGCCAGCGAACGGAACGCCGGGACTAGGAGCTACGAGCAGTACTTC. This translates into CASERNAGTRSYEQYF.